The rows below give T cell receptor beta chains drawn from one sample of a study of T cell responses to AZD1222 COVID-19 vaccine. TCRdb keeps only in-frame clones here, not all; method: immunoSEQ multiplex PCR. Among 200,000 to 250,000 clones listed, 85% to 95% were seen once. Sequenced here: peripheral blood, sampled on day 0 of MenACWY control vaccination. These receptor sequences come from an adult in good health. CDR3s include the opening cysteine and the closing phenylalanine or tryptophan. Each record gives: D gene, J gene, V gene, clone size, CDR3 DNA, CDR3 protein. The D gene is left open where the match is weak. The size field is filled for only some rows; it gives once, few, many or a size class.

D: -
J: TRBJ1-4
V: TRBV5-1
size: once
DNA: TGCGCCAGCAGCTTGACGGGTTTTCGCGGGGATGAAAAACTGTTTTTT
CDR3: CASSLTGFRGDEKLFF

D: -
J: TRBJ1-1
V: TRBV14
size: -
DNA: TGTGCCAGCAGCCAGAGTTTGGGGGGGACTGAAGCTTTCTTT
CDR3: CASSQSLGGTEAFF

D: -
J: TRBJ2-5
V: TRBV28
size: few
DNA: TGTGCCAGCAGTTTTTCGGGACACCTTCCCCAAGAGACCCAGTACTTC
CDR3: CASSFSGHLPQETQYF

D: -
J: TRBJ1-5
V: TRBV6-8
size: -
DNA: TGTGCCAGCAGTTACTCATGGAGCAGGGATCAGCCCCAGCATTTT
CDR3: CASSYSWSRDQPQHF

D: -
J: TRBJ2-3
V: TRBV2
size: -
DNA: TGTGCCAGCAGGTGGACTCTGGGGGCAGATACGCAGTATTTT
CDR3: CASRWTLGADTQYF

D: -
J: TRBJ1-5
V: TRBV18
size: -
DNA: TGTGCCAGCTCACCGGCGCAGCCCAATCAGCCCCAGCATTTT
CDR3: CASSPAQPNQPQHF

D: -
J: TRBJ1-1
V: TRBV5-6
size: -
DNA: TGTGCCAGCAGCAGGGCAGGGCTCCACACTGAAGCTTTCTTT
CDR3: CASSRAGLHTEAFF

D: -
J: TRBJ2-2
V: TRBV28
size: once
DNA: TGTGCCAGCAGTTTTCTAACAGGGCCGGACACCGGGGAGCTGTTTTTT
CDR3: CASSFLTGPDTGELFF

D: -
J: TRBJ2-3
V: TRBV4-2
size: -
DNA: TGTGCCAGCAGAGATACGCAGTATTTT
CDR3: CASRDTQYF

D: TRBD2
J: TRBJ2-3
V: TRBV6-5
size: once
DNA: TGTGCCAGCACCTCTAGCGGGGGGCGAAAAGATACGCAGTATTTT
CDR3: CASTSSGGRKDTQYF

D: -
J: TRBJ1-1
V: TRBV7-2
size: -
DNA: TGTGCCAGCAGCCGGGGACAACCCGAAGAGTTCTTCTTT
CDR3: CASSRGQPEEFFF

D: TRBD1
J: TRBJ2-3
V: TRBV4-1
size: -
DNA: TGCGCCAGCAGCCTCCGGGACAGGGACACAGATACGCAGTATTTT
CDR3: CASSLRDRDTDTQYF

D: -
J: TRBJ1-1
V: TRBV12-3/TRBV12-4
size: few
DNA: TGTGCCAGCAATAAGTCTGAAGCTTTCTTT
CDR3: CASNKSEAFF

D: -
J: TRBJ1-5
V: TRBV10-3
size: -
DNA: TGTGCCACCTCCGCGGGGGGTAGTCAGCCCCAGCATTTT
CDR3: CATSAGGSQPQHF

D: -
J: TRBJ2-2
V: TRBV6-5
size: few
DNA: TGTGCCAGCAGAGCAACGAACACCGGGGAGCTGTTTTTT
CDR3: CASRATNTGELFF

D: -
J: TRBJ1-5
V: TRBV6-2/TRBV6-3
size: -
DNA: TGTGCCAGCAGTAAACGAGGCCAAGGAAATCAGCCCCAGCATTTT
CDR3: CASSKRGQGNQPQHF